This T cell receptor beta chain is from a study of blood T cells in healthy people across ages. Primed by a sample-barcoded 5' primer and a J-beta primer mix, a second PCR proceeded for roughly 7 to 12 cycles. A single record per CDR3 protein comes from TCRdb applying MiXCR to the 5' RACE reads. Among 650,000 to 800,000 distinct CDR3 sequences, 40% to 50% were seen once, and the ten largest hold around 18%. With regard to this clonotype: The antigen is unknown. Sequence at one end of the junction differs from germline and may be a read error.

The CDR3 spans 17 residues. Germline-derived CDR1 and CDR2 are SGDLS and YYNGEE. Study observations and caveats: Lack of knowledge of donor CMV status possibly confounded expanded clonotype changes.

The chain joins TRBV9 to TRBJ2-2; 7 bases align to TRBD2. Sequences were obtained from blood. The receptor comes from a man between 60 and 70 years old in good health. The CDR3 nucleotides read TGTGCCAGCAGCACCTGGGAGGGGATGTTGGACACCAGGGAGCTGTTTTTT. Translation: CASSTWEGMLDTRELFF.